One sample yielded the 16 T cell receptor beta chains listed below, sequenced in a study of early T cells in non-severe SARS-CoV-2 infection. TCRdb reprocessed the 5' RACE reads via MiXCR and lists one record per CDR3 protein. In the table there are tens of thousands of distinct CDR3 sequences, around 4.5% of which are singletons. Sequences were obtained from whole blood. These receptors originate from an adult who was a healthcare worker with PCR-confirmed SARS-CoV-2 infection or an uninfected control (not recorded which).

The V call is TRBV7-2, the J call TRBJ2-1; weak D call: TRBD1 (5 bases). The CDR3 totals 16 residues. Germline lookup yields CDR1 SGHTA and CDR2 FQGNSA. V lost 5 bases and J 4 bases, leaving 18 bases between the germline ends. CDR3 loop: CASSVTRRQLYNEQFF. In DNA, the CDR3 is TGTGCCAGCAGCGTAACCCGGAGACAGCTTTACAATGAGCAGTTCTTC. The full variable domain, its missing parts supplied by reference TRBV7-2 and TRBJ2-1, is GAGVSQSPSNKVTEKGKDVELRCDPISGHTALYWYRQSLGQGLEFLIYFQGNSAPDKSGLPSDRFSAERTGGSVSTLTIQRTQQEDSAVYLCASSVTRRQLYNEQFFGPGTRLTVL.

This clonotype was counted ten times or more. The chain has TRBV19 and TRBJ2-1, with 13 bases lining up with TRBD2. The CDR3 contains 17 residues. Germline assignment: CDR1 LNHDA and CDR2 SQIVND (reference sequence). Trimming removed 6 bases from V and 2 bases from J; junction bases left unmatched: 7. The CDR3 DNA reads TGTGCCAGTAGCATCGGACTAGCGGGAGAGGCCTACAATGAGCAGTTCTTC. This gives the protein CASSIGLAGEAYNEQFF.

This clonotype has a count of ten or more. CDR3 DNA sequence: TGTGCCAGTACCACCGGGACTGCCTCACCCCTCCACTTT. Its protein is CASTTGTASPLHF. The chain carries TRBV19 and TRBJ1-6; D is possibly TRBD1 (5 bases). This CDR3 comprises 13 residues. Germline V gene sequence: CDR1 LNHDA, CDR2 SQIVND (reference sequence). Trimming left V 7 bases short and J 10 bases short, with 14 bases between.

For this clonotype: Because the CDR3 is missing its conserved closing phenylalanine or tryptophan, this is likely a read error. Here the CDR3 DNA reads TGCAGCGTTGGCCGAACAGGGGGTGGCAATGAGCAGTTCCTC. It translates to CSVGRTGGGNEQFL. The chain combines TRBV29-1 with TRBJ2-1; 8 bases are a match to TRBD1. The CDR3 extends over 14 amino acids. The trim removed 4 bases at V and 6 bases at J, leaving 8 bases unmatched. CDR1 and CDR2 (germline): SQVTM, ANQGSEA.

A few counts support this clonotype. The chain joins TRBV11-3 to TRBJ2-5, with unresolved D. The CDR3 length is 14 residues. V lost 5 bases and J lost 9, with 19 bases in between. Per germline, CDR1 SGHNT and CDR2 YENEEA. The CDR3 bases are TGTGCCAGCAGCCCGACCCGGGCCACCCTGCCCCAGTACTTC. Translating gives CASSPTRATLPQYF.

There are many counts of this clonotype. The V call is TRBV28, the J call TRBJ2-5, with D unresolved. The CDR3 extends over 16 amino acids. V dropped 2 bases and J dropped 0 bases, with 13 bases sitting between them. The V gene's germline CDR1 is MDHEN and CDR2 SYDVKM. CDR3 sequence (DNA): TGTGCCAGCAGTTTACCCCCATGGAGAGACCAAGAGACCCAGTACTTC. It encodes CASSLPPWRDQETQYF.

There are many counts of this clonotype. Sequence at one end of the junction differs from germline and may be a read error. V gene TRBV7-9 combines with J gene TRBJ1-6; D gene uncertain. The CDR3 sequence is 12 residues long. Per germline, CDR1 SEHNR and CDR2 FQNEAQ (reference sequence). This chain's CDR3 is CAGSSSGSPLHF. The CDR3 DNA reads TGTGCCGGCAGCTCCAGCGGTTCACCCCTCCACTTT.

This clonotype was counted at least ten times. The V and J genes are TRBV11-2 and TRBJ2-3; 7 bases map to TRBD2. V gave up 5 bases and J gave up 7 bases; unmatched junction bases: 12. Germline CDR1 reads SGHAT; CDR2 reads FQNNGV. The CDR3 runs to 15 residues. This chain's CDR3 is CASSTRLATPHTQYF. The CDR3 region has the DNA TGTGCCAGCAGCACCCGACTAGCTACTCCTCATACGCAGTATTTT.

This clonotype was picked up a small number of times. The chain couples TRBV27 to TRBJ2-1; TRBD2 aligns across 12 bases. Germline assignment: CDR1 MNHEY and CDR2 SMNVEV (reference sequence). V was pared by 4 bases and J by 9 bases, with 10 bases of the junction left unmatched. This CDR3 is built from 16 residues. This CDR3 is CASSSILAGGRGEQFF. In nucleotides, the CDR3 is TGTGCCAGCAGTTCGATCCTAGCGGGAGGGAGGGGTGAGCAGTTCTTC.

This clonotype was counted many times. The chain recombines TRBV20-1 with TRBJ2-5, with 13 positions matching TRBD2. The J segment lost 5 bases and the V segment lost 4 bases, leaving 4 bases of the junction unmatched. Germline V CDR1 and CDR2: DFQATT, SNEGSKA (reference sequence). The CDR3 spans 14 residues. The CDR3 region has the DNA TGCAGTGCTACGGGACTAGCGGGAATTGAGACCCAGTACTTC. Protein: CSATGLAGIETQYF.

This clonotype was counted at least ten times. The chain links TRBV4-3 to TRBJ2-3; D unresolved. Germline assignment: CDR1 LGHNA and CDR2 YSLEER. The CDR3 covers 14 residues. Trimming took off 1 base at V and 2 bases at J, with 7 bases between the two ends. The CDR3 nucleotides read TGCGCCAGCAGCCAAGTCGACTTCACAGATACGCAGTATTTT. Translating it yields CASSQVDFTDTQYF.

This clonotype appeared many times. V usage is TRBV19 and J usage is TRBJ2-4; 8 bases match TRBD1. Germline lookup yields CDR1 LNHDA and CDR2 SQIVND (reference sequence). The CDR3 totals 18 residues. Unmatched junction bases numbered 10, after V lost 3 bases and J lost 0 bases. CDR3 nucleotide sequence: TGTGCCAGTAGTATTCCAGGGGGCCCAACCTTAGCCAAAAACATTCAGTACTTC. It encodes CASSIPGGPTLAKNIQYF.

This clonotype was observed many times. The chain uses TRBV12-5 and TRBJ2-4; D not resolved. This CDR3 spans 15 amino acids. V was shortened by 6 bases and J by 3 bases, with 15 bases between the two germline ends. Germline loops: CDR1 LGHNT, CDR2 FRNRAP. The CDR3 region has the DNA TGTGCTAGTGGACCGGCCGACTTTGGCAAAAACATTCAGTACTTC. It encodes CASGPADFGKNIQYF.

Many counts were recorded for this clonotype. This chain connects TRBV6-2 or TRBV6-3 to TRBJ2-3, with D possibly called TRBD1 or TRBD2 (5 bases each). Deletions cut 6 bases from V and 2 bases from J, with 12 bases between. This CDR3 is built from 14 residues. CDR1 and CDR2 from the germline V gene are MNHEY and SVGEGT. Here the CDR3 DNA reads TGTGCCAGCAGGGCTGGGGGATACACAGATACGCAGTATTTT. This encodes CASRAGGYTDTQYF.

The chain recombines TRBV7-9 with TRBJ1-4, with a possible D match to TRBD1 (5 bases). Germline CDR1 reads SEHNR; CDR2 reads FQNEAQ (reference sequence). CDR3 size: 14 residues. The V and J ends lost 5 bases and 12 bases respectively, with 19 bases between them. CDR3 sequence (DNA): TGTGCCAGCAGCCGTGACAGACGGGCTGCGGAACTGTTTTTT. Translation: CASSRDRRAAELFF.

The table lists this clonotype with a few counts. The chain links TRBV28 to TRBJ1-1; D perhaps matches TRBD1 (5 bases). Per the germline V gene, CDR1 is MDHEN and CDR2 is SYDVKM. V lost 2 bases to trimming and J lost 4 bases, with 11 bases between them. This CDR3 spans 14 amino acids. Here the CDR3 reads CASSLPWGGTEAFF. CDR3 DNA: TGTGCCAGCAGTTTACCCTGGGGGGGCACTGAAGCTTTCTTT.